The sequence of this TCR beta chain was determined in a study of cytomegalovirus exposure and HLA in healthy donors. As for the study in general: Unique TCRs from HLA-typed donors, around 79 million of them, were held in an early data release.

This clone was recorded a few times. The antigen remains unidentified. PCR was performed using 60 Vbeta and 13 Jbeta primers. The method was immunoSEQ multiplex PCR; TCRdb's version includes in-frame clones alone and lacks a portion of them. Among 110,000 to 150,000 clones, roughly 74% were seen once, and the ten largest hold 2.4%. Trimming cost V 4 bases and J 1 base, with 13 bases left between them. The CDR3 runs 14 residues. Germline-derived CDR1 and CDR2 are SQVTM and ANQGSEA. Broader study findings: The CMV antigen specificity of a few CMV-associated chains was confirmed through in vitro analysis. Being productive about 87% or about 30% of the time was typical of most TCR beta V segments in an earlier analysis. There were around 160 TCR beta chains listed as cytomegalovirus-associated.

The sample was PBMCs. The chain combines TRBV29-1 with TRBJ1-1; D may be TRBD1 (6 bases). This receptor was obtained from a woman between 18 and 30 years old in good health and CMV-seropositive. CDR3: CSVVVATGNTEAFF. CDR3 coding DNA: TGCAGCGTTGTTGTCGCGACAGGGAACACTGAAGCTTTCTTT.